A single sample gave rise to the 21 T cell receptor beta chains below, sequenced in a study of siplizumab effects on memory and regulatory T cells. Kept together in coculture, the mixed lymphocyte reaction cells spent less than seven days at 37°C. Assay: immunoSEQ multiplex PCR; the TCRdb copy retains only in-frame clones and omits some. The table records under 20,000 clones, more than 35% of them present only once. The antigens for these receptors are not known. The sample taken for sequencing was CFSE-low (dividing) CD4+ T cells sorted from an allogeneic mixed lymphocyte reaction. The source of these receptors is a human donor in good health; the cells came from an allogeneic mixed lymphocyte reaction.

The CDR3 sequence: CASSSTRNTEAFF. CDR3 nucleotide sequence: TGTGCCAGCAGCTCGACAAGGAACACTGAAGCTTTCTTT. This chain joins TRBV7-5 and TRBJ1-1; the listed D gene, TRBD1, was not tested against the DNA. TRBV7-5 has pseudogene status. The CDR3 sequence is 13 residues long.

This clone was counted a single time. The chain uses TRBV6-6 and TRBJ1-4, with D maybe TRBD1 (6 bases). Looked up from germline, CDR1 is MNHNY and CDR2 is SVGAGI (reference sequence). V gave up 5 bases and J gave up 7 bases, with 14 bases separating them. The CDR3 loop spans 14 amino acids. This CDR3 is CASSKRGGLEKLFF. CDR3 nucleotide sequence: TGTGCCAGCAGTAAACGCGGGGGCCTTGAAAAACTGTTTTTT.

The V gene is TRBV11-3, the J gene TRBJ1-2, with TRBD1 as a possible D gene (6 bases). V was pared by 5 bases and J by 7 bases, with 20 bases between. Looked up from germline, CDR1 is SGHNT and CDR2 is YENEEA. This CDR3 comprises 15 residues. The CDR3 sequence is CASSHPGGGKSGYTF. In DNA, the CDR3 is TGTGCCAGCAGCCACCCTGGAGGGGGAAAAAGTGGCTACACCTTC.

The V and J genes are TRBV16 and TRBJ1-4; D might be TRBD1 (6 bases). V was pared by 0 bases and J by 7 bases, with 12 bases between. Germline-derived CDR1 and CDR2 are KGHSY and FQNENV. This CDR3 is 15 amino acids long. The chain's CDR3 is CASSQSLGAGEKLFF. The CDR3 DNA is TGTGCCAGCAGCCAATCATTGGGGGCAGGTGAAAAACTGTTTTTT.

The rearrangement joins TRBV19 to TRBJ1-2; 9 bases align to TRBD1. The CDR3 covers 17 residues. Germline loops: CDR1 LNHDA, CDR2 SQIVND (reference sequence). The ends lost 5 bases at V and 7 bases at J; junction bases unmatched: 17. The CDR3 bases are TGTGCCAGTAGTTCACGGGACAGGGTTATTCACCGAGGTGGCTACACCTTC. Its translation: CASSSRDRVIHRGGYTF. Complete variable domain (other parts from reference TRBV19 and TRBJ1-2): DGGITQSPKYLFRKEGQNVTLSCEQNLNHDAMYWYRQDPGQGLRLIYYSQIVNDFQKGDIAEGYSVSREKKESFPLTVTSAQKNPTAFYLCASSSRDRVIHRGGYTFGSGTRLTVV.

Concerning this clone itself: Other DNA sequences in the sample encode the same CDR3. The V and J genes are TRBV28 and TRBJ1-2, with D perhaps matching TRBD1 (6 bases). Per germline, CDR1 MDHEN and CDR2 SYDVKM. The ends were cut back, 3 bases at V and 5 bases at J, with 7 bases in the middle. The CDR3 runs 12 residues. CDR3 amino acids: CASSFQGYGYTF. The DNA of the CDR3 is TGTGCCAGCAGTTTTCAGGGGTATGGCTACACCTTC.

The sample holds a few counts of this clone. The chain is built from TRBV7-2 and TRBJ1-4, with TRBD1 matching 9 bases. The V gene end was trimmed by 5 bases and the J gene end by 8 bases; junction bases not matched to a gene: 6. The CDR3 is made up of 14 amino acids. Looked up from germline, CDR1 is SGHTA and CDR2 is FQGNSA. The CDR3 DNA is TGTGCCAGCAGCATGGACAGGGGAAGGGAAAAACTGTTTTTT. Amino acids: CASSMDRGREKLFF. Supplemented by reference TRBV7-2 and TRBJ1-4, the full variable domain reads GAGVSQSPSNKVTEKGKDVELRCDPISGHTALYWYRQSLGQGLEFLIYFQGNSAPDKSGLPSDRFSAERTGGSVSTLTIQRTQQEDSAVYLCASSMDRGREKLFFGSGTQLSVL.

This clone was counted a few times. The chain couples TRBV7-3 to TRBJ2-2, with 9 bases fitting TRBD2. Trimming at V came to 5 bases and at J to 5 bases, leaving 9 bases not matched to a gene. In germline, CDR1 is SGHTA, CDR2 FQGTGA. This CDR3 region has 16 residues. The CDR3: CASSRTTSGGTGELFF. CDR3 coding DNA: TGTGCCAGCAGCCGGACGACTAGCGGAGGGACCGGGGAGCTGTTTTTT.

CDR3 loop: CASSEQGAGIYGYTF. The CDR3, as DNA: TGTGCCAGCAGTGAACAGGGGGCTGGAATCTATGGCTACACCTTC. The chain couples TRBV6-1 to TRBJ1-2; TRBD1 aligns across 8 bases. V shed 2 bases and J 4 bases; nucleotides not matched to a gene: 6. The CDR3 extends over 15 amino acids. Germline V gene data show CDR1 as MNHNS and CDR2 as SASEGT.

The J gene is TRBJ1-5, the V gene TRBV28; TRBD1 is a possible D gene (5 bases). The CDR3 is made up of 15 amino acids. The germline gives CDR1 MDHEN, CDR2 SYDVKM. V was clipped by 4 bases and J by 4 bases, with 14 bases between them. In DNA form, the CDR3 reads TGTGCCAGCAGTTACGGGGGGTCCGGGAATCAGCCCCAGCATTTT. Encoded protein: CASSYGGSGNQPQHF.

Written as DNA, the CDR3 is TGCGCCAGCAGCTTGAGCAGTGGGCTTAATGAAAAACTGTTTTTT. Translation: CASSLSSGLNEKLFF. The rearrangement joins TRBV5-1 to TRBJ1-4; D not certain. V was trimmed by 1 base and J by 4 bases, leaving 11 bases between them. Germline-derived CDR1 and CDR2 are SGHRS and YFSETQ. The CDR3 is made up of 15 amino acids.

The CDR3 region has the DNA TGTGCCAGCAGTCCTTCTAGCGGAAGCTCCTACGAGCAGTACTTC. It translates to CASSPSSGSSYEQYF. The chain uses TRBV6-1 and TRBJ2-5, with 7 bases identical to TRBD2. The J call is doubtful: the DNA matches TRBJ2-7 better. The germline gives CDR1 MNHNS, CDR2 SASEGT. The CDR3 has 15 amino acids.

With regard to this clone: Other DNA sequences from this sample encode an identical CDR3 as well. The chain is built from TRBV5-4 and TRBJ2-5, with D maybe TRBD2 (6 bases). Per germline, CDR1 SGHNT and CDR2 YYREEE (reference sequence). V gave up 2 bases and J gave up 5 bases, with 13 bases separating them. The length of the CDR3 is 14 residues. This CDR3 reads CASSFGRSQETQYF. CDR3 DNA sequence: TGTGCCAGCAGCTTTGGGAGGTCCCAGGAGACCCAGTACTTC.

The CDR3 here is CASSGGTVATNEKLFF. The CDR3, as DNA: TGTGCCAGCAGCGGGGGGACAGTTGCAACTAATGAAAAACTGTTTTTT. The genes are TRBV5-6 and TRBJ1-4; TRBD1 matches 7 bases. V shed 4 bases and J 0 bases; nucleotides not matched to a gene: 6. From germline, CDR1 is SGHDT and CDR2 YYEEEE. CDR3 size: 16 residues.

For the CDR3, the DNA is TGTGCCAGCTCACTAGGACTTCCCACAGATACGCAGTATTTT. Protein sequence: CASSLGLPTDTQYF. The rearrangement uses TRBV18 and TRBJ2-3, with D possibly being TRBD2 (5 bases). V was clipped by 4 bases and J by 2 bases, with 10 bases between them. The CDR3 runs to 14 residues. The germline V gene encodes CDR1 KGHSH and CDR2 LQKENI.

This clone was counted only a few times. This chain connects TRBV5-1 to TRBJ1-5, with 8 bases aligning to TRBD1. The ends lost 2 bases at V and 6 bases at J; junction bases unmatched: 1. There are 13 residues in the CDR3. The germline gives CDR1 SGHRS, CDR2 YFSETQ. CDR3: CASSLQGGQPQHF. As DNA, the CDR3 is TGCGCCAGCAGCTTACAGGGGGGTCAGCCCCAGCATTTT.

The table lists this clone with a count of one. DNA for the CDR3: TGTGCCAGCAGTTTACGGGGACAGGGGTCCTACGAGCAGTACTTC. Protein product: CASSLRGQGSYEQYF. This chain connects TRBV27 to TRBJ2-7, with 10 bases aligning to TRBD1. Germline CDR1 is MNHEY and CDR2 is SMNVEV (reference sequence). This CDR3 contains 15 residues. Trimming removed 2 bases from V and 1 base from J; junction bases left unmatched: 2.

This clone was observed a handful of times. J is TRBJ1-2 and V is TRBV2, with TRBD1 matching over 12 bases. Germline assignment: CDR1 SNHLY and CDR2 FYNNEI. CDR3 length: 14 residues. The junction had 4 bases not matched to a gene; V was cut back by 5 bases and J by 6 bases. CDR3 sequence (DNA): TGTGCCAGCAGTCGGGACAGGGGGCCCGATGGCTACACCTTC. Translation: CASSRDRGPDGYTF.

This clone was detected only a few times. This sequence joins TRBV7-9 and TRBJ2-5, with a possible D match to TRBD1 (6 bases). Trimming stripped 0 bases from V and 4 bases from J, with 12 bases between. This CDR3 contains 15 residues. Germline loops: CDR1 SEHNR, CDR2 FQNEAQ (reference sequence). In DNA, the CDR3 is TGTGCCAGCAGCTTAGCGGCAGGGGCGGCAGAGACCCAGTACTTC. It yields the protein CASSLAAGAAETQYF.

The gene calls are TRBV19 and TRBJ1-4; D might be TRBD1 (6 bases). Germline lookup yields CDR1 LNHDA and CDR2 SQIVND (reference sequence). Trimming removed 7 bases at V and 2 bases at J, with 11 bases between. The CDR3 extends over 14 amino acids. The CDR3 bases are TGTGCCAGTACGAGGACAGCCACTAATGAAAAACTGTTTTTT. Protein: CASTRTATNEKLFF.

This clone was counted only a few times. CDR3 nucleotide sequence: TGTGCCTGGGGGCCGAGAGGGAACTATGGCTACACCTTC. Its protein is CAWGPRGNYGYTF. The rearrangement links TRBV30 to TRBJ1-2; no firm D call. V shed 5 bases and J shed 2 bases, with 12 bases lying between them. Germline lookup yields CDR1 GTSNPN and CDR2 SVGIG (reference sequence). This CDR3 spans 13 amino acids.